This is a list of T cell receptor beta chains from one sample in a study of blood T cell repertoires in COVID-19. The assay was immunoSEQ multiplex PCR, and TCRdb's table has in-frame clones only and misses some. The sample includes around 65,000 clones, 85% of them seen just once. Sequencing was carried out using peripheral blood. The source is a man aged 70-80 years with acute or convalescent COVID-19. CDR3s include the opening cysteine and the closing phenylalanine or tryptophan. Fields, in order: clone size, D gene, J gene, V gene, CDR3 DNA, CDR3 protein. The D gene is left open where the match is weak. Not every row has a clone size; where given, it reads once, few, many or a size class.

>-|-|TRBJ1-1|TRBV6-5
TGTGCCAGCACCCTAGGGGGGGGGTCGGGCACTGAAGCTTTCTTT
CASTLGGGSGTEAFF
>-|-|TRBJ1-5|TRBV6-6
TGTGCCAGCAGTTACTACAGGGTGGGCAATCAGCCCCAGCATTTT
CASSYYRVGNQPQHF
>-|TRBD2|TRBJ2-7|TRBV7-8
TGTGCCAGCAGCCGGGGGGGATACTACGAGCAGTACTTC
CASSRGGYYEQYF
>-|-|TRBJ2-7|TRBV2
TGTGCCAGCAGTGTCAGGGTCCCCTCCTACGAGCAGTACTTC
CASSVRVPSYEQYF
>few|-|TRBJ2-3|TRBV6-2/TRBV6-3
TGTGCCAGCAGTCTAGCGCGAGATAGCACAGATACGCAGTATTTT
CASSLARDSTDTQYF
>-|TRBD1|TRBJ2-5|TRBV5-1
TGCGCCAGCAGCTTGGTCCCGGGACAGGGGGCATCGAAGACCCAGTACTTC
CASSLVPGQGASKTQYF
>-|-|TRBJ1-2|TRBV18
TGTGCCAGCTCACCACCCGGGTCCACGGTACAATATGGCTACACCTTC
CASSPPGSTVQYGYTF
>-|TRBD2|TRBJ2-1|TRBV11-2
TGTGCCAGCAGCATCGGGGGGGCGGACAATGAGCAGTTCTTC
CASSIGGADNEQFF
>-|-|TRBJ1-3|TRBV6-5
TGTGCCAGCAGTCCGGATGACTACTCTGGAAACACCATATATTTT
CASSPDDYSGNTIYF
>-|TRBD1|TRBJ2-5|TRBV5-1
TGCGCCAGCAGCTTGGCCGGGACAGGGATGGAAGAGACCCAGTACTTC
CASSLAGTGMEETQYF
>-|TRBD1|TRBJ1-3|TRBV3-1/TRBV3-2
TGTGCCAGCAGGTCTTATACAGGGGCTCTAGGAAACACCATATATTTT
CASRSYTGALGNTIYF
>-|-|TRBJ1-2|TRBV27
TGTGCCAGCAGTTTGGGTCAGTCCCTAGCAAATGGCTACACCTTC
CASSLGQSLANGYTF
>-|TRBD1|TRBJ2-2|TRBV5-5
TGTGCCAGCAGCTTAGGGTGGTTGGGACAGGCGAACACCGGGGAGCTGTTTTTT
CASSLGWLGQANTGELFF
>once|TRBD2|TRBJ2-1|TRBV3-1/TRBV3-2
TGTGCCAGCAGCCCTCAGCGGGGGGGAAATGAGCAGTTCTTC
CASSPQRGGNEQFF
>-|-|TRBJ1-1|TRBV7-3
TGTGCCAGCAGCGAGGTGAACACTGAAGCTTTCTTT
CASSEVNTEAFF
>-|TRBD2|TRBJ2-3|TRBV5-5
TGTGCCAGCAGCTTGTCCATAGCGGGAGCCTCTAGCACAGATACGCAGTATTTT
CASSLSIAGASSTDTQYF
>-|-|TRBJ2-4|TRBV5-1
TGCGCCAGCAGCCGGGAACCGGACAAAAACATTCAGTACTTC
CASSREPDKNIQYF
>-|-|TRBJ1-3|TRBV10-3
TGTGCCATCAGTTGGACAGAAGGAAACACCATATATTTT
CAISWTEGNTIYF
>-|TRBD1|TRBJ1-6|TRBV14
TGTGCCAGCAGTCGGACAGGGCAATCACCCCTCCACTTT
CASSRTGQSPLHF
>-|TRBD2|TRBJ2-2|TRBV6-5
TGTGCCAGCTCTTCGCTAGCGGTGAACACCGGGGAGCTGTTTTTT
CASSSLAVNTGELFF
>-|TRBD1|TRBJ2-7|TRBV18
TGTGCCAGCTCACCCCCTAATTCCGGGACAGGTCTCTACGAGCAGTACTTC
CASSPPNSGTGLYEQYF
>-|-|TRBJ1-3|TRBV5-5
TGTGCCAGCAGCCCGGGACTCATCTCTGGAAACACCATATATTTT
CASSPGLISGNTIYF
>-|-|TRBJ2-1|TRBV7-3
TGTGCCAGCAGCCCCGGGACTTACAATGAGCAGTTCTTC
CASSPGTYNEQFF
>few|-|TRBJ1-3|TRBV15
TGTGCCACCAGCGTAGGGACAGGAAACACCATATATTTT
CATSVGTGNTIYF
>-|TRBD1|TRBJ2-6|TRBV6-7
TGTGCCAGCAGTTACTCGAGAACAGGGGGTTGCTCTGGGGCCAACGTCCTGACTTTC
CASSYSRTGGCSGANVLTF